This TCR beta chain is drawn from a study of T cell responses to AZD1222 COVID-19 vaccine. Findings and limits, study-wide: Among spike-specific TCRs, nearly half reportedly target unmutated variant regions. Possibly, clonal diversity was underestimated; donors were largely white British and included more females.

A word on this clone: Its antigen is still unknown.

Germline V CDR1 and CDR2: SGHTA, FQGNSA. The CDR3 spans 14 residues. Trimming at V came to 5 bases and at J to 5 bases, leaving 5 bases not matched to a gene. Profiling relied on immunoSEQ multiplex PCR, and the TCRdb table lists in-frame clones only, not all of them. Found here are around 140,000 clones, approximately 93% of them singletons; the top ten hold over 0.85%. Here the sequenced sample was peripheral blood, taken on day 0 of MenACWY control vaccination. The J gene is TRBJ1-2, the V gene TRBV7-2; 10 bases are shared with TRBD1. The receptor was isolated from an adult in good health. CDR3 sequence reads: CASSPGGQGYGYTF. For the CDR3, the DNA is TGTGCCAGCAGCCCAGGGGGACAGGGGTATGGCTACACCTTC. The full variable domain, in which reference TRBV7-2 and TRBJ1-2 provide the parts outside the CDR3, is GAGVSQSPSNKVTEKGKDVELRCDPISGHTALYWYRQSLGQGLEFLIYFQGNSAPDKSGLPSDRFSAERTGGSVSTLTIQRTQQEDSAVYLCASSPGGQGYGYTFGSGTRLTVV.